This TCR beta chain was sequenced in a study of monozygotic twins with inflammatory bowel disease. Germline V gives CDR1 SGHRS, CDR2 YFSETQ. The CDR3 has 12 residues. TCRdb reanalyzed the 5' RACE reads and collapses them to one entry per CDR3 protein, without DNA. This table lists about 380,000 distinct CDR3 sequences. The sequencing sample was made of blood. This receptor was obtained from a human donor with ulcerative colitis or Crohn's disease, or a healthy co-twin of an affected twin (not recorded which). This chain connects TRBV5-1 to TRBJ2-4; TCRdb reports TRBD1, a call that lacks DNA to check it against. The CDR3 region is CASSPPGDIQYF.